The 9 T cell receptor beta chains reported below all come from one sample, sequenced in a study of T cell repertoires in cytomegalovirus infection. A single record per CDR3 protein comes from TCRdb applying MiXCR to the reads. This sample has 250,000 to 300,000 distinct CDR3 sequences, with roughly 15% found just once. Material: PBMCs. These receptors were taken from a human donor in good health (CMV status not recorded). Some clones in this sample may be carry-over from other donors' samples.

This clonotype was found many times. The gene calls are TRBV6-1 and TRBJ2-5; 8 nucleotides line up with TRBD1. Germline CDR1 is MNHNS and CDR2 is SASEGT. V dropped 1 base and J dropped 5; count of bases not matched to a gene: 6. This CDR3 region has 15 residues. The CDR3 region has the DNA TGTGCCAGCAGTGAAGGTCACAGGGGGAGTGAGACCCAGTACTTC. Its protein product is CASSEGHRGSETQYF.

This clonotype appeared many times. The chain recombines TRBV7-3 with TRBJ1-1; the D is unclear. CDR3 length: 12 amino acids. The V end lost 6 bases, the J end lost 4 bases, and 9 bases lay between the germline ends. The germline V gene encodes CDR1 SGHTA and CDR2 FQGTGA. CDR3 region: CASSRGGTEAFF. Here the CDR3 DNA reads TGTGCCAGCAGTCGGGGTGGCACTGAAGCTTTCTTT.

This clonotype was seen a few times. This sequence joins TRBV11-1 and TRBJ2-3; TRBD2 matches 9 bases. The germline V gene encodes CDR1 SGHAT and CDR2 FQDESV (reference sequence). V was pared by 2 bases and J by 6 bases, with 6 bases of the junction left unmatched. There are 15 residues in the CDR3. CDR3 in amino acids: CASSLSSGVSDTQYF. As DNA, the CDR3 is TGTGCCAGCAGCTTATCTAGCGGGGTGTCGGATACGCAGTATTTT. The complete variable domain, with remaining parts taken from reference TRBV11-1 and TRBJ2-3, reads EAEVAQSPRYKITEKSQAVAFWCDPISGHATLYWYRQILGQGPELLVQFQDESVVDDSQLPKDRFSAERLKGVDSTLKIQPAELGDSAMYLCASSLSSGVSDTQYFGPGTRLTVL.

To note about this clonotype: This sequence may be a read error, since a much larger clone differs from it by one base. CDR3 coding DNA: TGTGCCAGCAGTAACAACAGGGAAACCGGGGAGCTGTTTTTT. As protein: CASSNNRETGELFF. J is TRBJ2-2 and V is TRBV25-1; possibly TRBD1 for D (6 bases). Trimming removed 5 bases at V and 5 bases at J, with 12 bases between. Germline V gene sequence: CDR1 MGHDK, CDR2 SYGVNS. This CDR3 has 14 residues.

Regarding this clonotype: At one end, the junction sequence differs from germline, possibly due to a read error. The V call is TRBV7-6, the J call TRBJ1-1; possibly TRBD1 for D (6 bases). Germline V CDR1 and CDR2: SGHVS, FNYEAQ. CDR3 size: 13 residues. CDR3 coding DNA: TGTGCCAGCAGCTTAGACAGGGCCACTGAAGCTTGCTTT. It codes for CASSLDRATEACF. Together with reference TRBV7-6 and TRBJ1-1, the CDR3 gives the full variable domain: GAGVSQSPRYKVTKRGQDVALRCDPISGHVSLYWYRQALGQGPEFLTYFNYEAQQDKSGLPNDRFSAERPEGSISTLTIQRTEQRDSAMYRCASSLDRATEACFGQGTRLTVV.

This clonotype was counted ten times or more. This rearrangement joins TRBV7-2 to TRBJ2-7, with D hard to call. V was cut by 1 base and J by 5 bases, with 12 bases left in between. CDR1 and CDR2 (germline): SGHTA, FQGNSA. The length of the CDR3 is 14 residues. This CDR3 reads CASSLVPGTNEQYF. The CDR3 nucleotides read TGTGCCAGCAGCTTAGTTCCAGGAACTAACGAGCAGTACTTC.

This clonotype came up many times. The chain couples TRBV7-8 to TRBJ2-7, with D unclear. Germline assignment: CDR1 SGHVS and CDR2 FQNEAQ. Trimming stripped 4 bases from V and 1 base from J, with 14 bases between. CDR3 length equals 15 residues. The CDR3 spells CASSSRFMSSYEQYF. CDR3 in DNA: TGTGCCAGCAGCTCCCGCTTCATGTCGTCCTACGAGCAGTACTTC.

This chain connects TRBV27 to TRBJ2-1, with TRBD2 identical over 7 bases. Germline lookup yields CDR1 MNHEY and CDR2 SMNVEV (reference sequence). With V trimmed by 1 base and J by 5 bases, 8 bases remained unmatched. This CDR3 spans 16 amino acids. As DNA, the CDR3 is TGTGCCAGCAGTTTATGGGGCGGGAGCTATAACAATGAGCAGTTCTTC. Encoded protein: CASSLWGGSYNNEQFF.

This clonotype showed up just a few times. The chain carries TRBV7-3 and TRBJ2-5; D is possibly TRBD1 (6 bases). V was trimmed by 4 bases and J by 5 bases, leaving 17 bases between them. The CDR3 runs 15 residues. Germline loops: CDR1 SGHTA, CDR2 FQGTGA. Here the CDR3 DNA reads TGTGCCAGCAGCTCTCAGGGACAACCGGGGGAGACCCAGTACTTC. Its protein is CASSSQGQPGETQYF.